The sequence of this T cell receptor (beta chain) was determined in a study of blood T cell repertoires in COVID-19 (TCRdb year 2020). Regarding the study in general: Samples covering the acute and convalescent phases of COVID-19 were provided by collaborators in the United States, Italy and Spain. The prospective study material was composed of cDNA or gDNA derived from T cells, B-cell-depleted T cells, or PBMCs. The dataset comprised deeply sampled blood TCRbeta repertoires from subjects exposed to, actively infected with, or recovered from COVID-19. The repertoires were released in a freely available public database intended as a resource for research on the immune response to SARS-CoV-2. Samples were obtained from the ongoing ImmuneRACE study (first 160 participants) and from approximately 1,200 subjects provided by 6 global collaborators. The sample metadata nearly always contained a de-identified subject ID, COVID-19 status, age in years and sex. HLA class I and class II types, where available, came from metadata supplied by the sample provider rather than from assay-based typing.

General conclusions and limits of the study: How much clinical and demographic metadata was included differed by source and by participant, and the metadata was provided uncurated.

With respect to this clone: Its cognate antigen has yet to be identified. It has no much larger one-base neighbor in the sample; base qualities were not kept.

TCRbeta CDR3 regions were amplified from genomic DNA by means of the immunoSEQ Assay, a bias-controlled multiplex PCR. The authors' analysis ran thus. Nucleated cell counts per sample were estimated from amplification of reference gene primers within the assay. To quantify the absolute abundance of each unique TCRbeta CDR3 rearrangement, sequence reads were collapsed and filtered. Productive Simpson clonality was computed per sample as the square root of Simpson's diversity index over productive rearrangements. What TCRdb holds here is the immuneACCESS table cut down to in-frame rearrangements. Part of the clones is not present; checked against another copy, under half of the missing clones reflect an unresolved V gene, and the others are unexplained. That table gives V, J and clone size, and the DNA gave D and trimming. This sample comprises more than 100,000 clones, 88% of them detected only once. The ten largest clones take up roughly 1% of the sample.

According to the germline V gene, CDR1 reads MNHEY and CDR2 reads SVGEGT. The CDR3 covers 17 residues, taking in both the cysteine and the phenylalanine. Of the read, only the CDR3 DNA is kept; its 51 bases are in frame from base 1. Clipping removes 2 bases from V and 7 bases from J, with 11 as the unmatched junction base count. Collaborating institutions collected whole blood in K2EDTA tubes following their own protocols. Collaborator samples were shipped for TCRbeta analysis as frozen whole blood, isolated PBMCs, or DNA extracted from either sample type. The rearrangement joined TRBV6-2 or TRBV6-3 to TRBJ2-1, and 10 junctional nucleotides match TRBD1. Sequencing was carried out using peripheral blood. The receptor comes from a woman aged 45-59 years with active or convalescent COVID-19. The CDR3 reads CASSYHPGTGVWNEQFF. The nucleotide sequence reads TGTGCCAGCAGTTACCACCCCGGGACAGGGGTTTGGAATGAGCAGTTCTTC.